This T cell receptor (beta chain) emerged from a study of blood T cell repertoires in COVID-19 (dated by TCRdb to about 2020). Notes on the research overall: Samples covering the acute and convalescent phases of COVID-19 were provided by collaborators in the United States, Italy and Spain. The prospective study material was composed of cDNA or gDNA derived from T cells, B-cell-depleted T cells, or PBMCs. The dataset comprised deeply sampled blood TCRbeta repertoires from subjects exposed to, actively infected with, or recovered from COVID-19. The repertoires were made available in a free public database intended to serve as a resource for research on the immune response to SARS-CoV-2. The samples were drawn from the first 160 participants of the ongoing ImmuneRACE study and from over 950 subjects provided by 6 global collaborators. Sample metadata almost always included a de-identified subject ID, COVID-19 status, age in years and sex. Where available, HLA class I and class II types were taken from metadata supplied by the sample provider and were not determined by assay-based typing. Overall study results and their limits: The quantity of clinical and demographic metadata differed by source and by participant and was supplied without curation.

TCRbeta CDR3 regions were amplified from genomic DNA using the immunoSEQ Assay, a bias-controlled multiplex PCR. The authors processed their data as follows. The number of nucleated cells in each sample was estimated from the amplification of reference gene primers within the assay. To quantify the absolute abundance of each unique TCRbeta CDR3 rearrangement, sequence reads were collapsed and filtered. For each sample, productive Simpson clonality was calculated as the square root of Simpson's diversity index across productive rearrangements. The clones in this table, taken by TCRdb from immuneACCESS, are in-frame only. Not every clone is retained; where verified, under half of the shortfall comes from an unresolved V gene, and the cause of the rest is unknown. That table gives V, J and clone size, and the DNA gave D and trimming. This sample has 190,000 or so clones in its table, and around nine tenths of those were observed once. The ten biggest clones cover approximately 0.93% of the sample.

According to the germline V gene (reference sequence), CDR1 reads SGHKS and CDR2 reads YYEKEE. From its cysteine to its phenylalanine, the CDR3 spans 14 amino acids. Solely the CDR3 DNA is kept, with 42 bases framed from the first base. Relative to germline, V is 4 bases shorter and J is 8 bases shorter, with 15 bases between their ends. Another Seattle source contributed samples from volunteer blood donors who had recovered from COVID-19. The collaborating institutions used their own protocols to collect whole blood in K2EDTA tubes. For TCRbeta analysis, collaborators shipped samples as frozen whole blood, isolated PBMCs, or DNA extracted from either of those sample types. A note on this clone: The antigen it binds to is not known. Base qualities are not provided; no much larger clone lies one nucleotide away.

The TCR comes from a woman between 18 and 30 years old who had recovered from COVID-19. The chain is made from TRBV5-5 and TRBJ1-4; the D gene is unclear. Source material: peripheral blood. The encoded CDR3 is CASSTGRVGEKLFF. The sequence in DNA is TGTGCCAGCAGCACGGGGAGGGTGGGGGAAAAACTGTTTTTT.